The T cell receptor beta chain described here comes from a study of blood T cell repertoires in COVID-19. Study at large: From T cells, B-cell-depleted T cells, or PBMCs came the material, which was cDNA or gDNA.

Original processing methods: Estimation of nucleated cell counts relied on the amplification of reference gene primers. Assay: immunoSEQ multiplex PCR; the TCRdb copy retains only in-frame clones and omits some. That table gives V, J and clone size, and the DNA gave D and trimming. The sample shows about 50,000 clones, about 83% of them seen only once. CDR3 length: 14 amino acids. Germline values: CDR1 SGHRS, CDR2 YFSETQ. V was cut by 3 bases and J by 2 bases, with 10 bases left in between. The sequencing input was peripheral blood. The rearrangement links TRBV5-1 to TRBJ2-3, with TRBD2 as a possible D gene (6 bases). The receptor comes from a man in his sixties or seventies with active COVID-19. Written as DNA, the CDR3 is TGCGCCAGCAGCTCGGGACTGCACACAGATACGCAGTATTTT. Residues: CASSSGLHTDTQYF.